The following is a TCR beta chain sequence with its context. These data originate in a study of CD8+ T cells in alopecia areata. Individuals with alopecia areata gave both lesional scalp punch biopsies and peripheral blood for collection. CD4+ and CD8+ T cells were sorted from PBMCs. cDNA reverse transcribed from extracted RNA served as the sequencing template. Clones were read by immunoSEQ multiplex PCR, and TCRdb kept only the in-frame ones, dropping some. The sample comprises 130,000 or so clones, around 50% of which are singletons, and 10% rests with the top ten. CDR1 and CDR2 from the germline V gene are SQVTM and ANQGSEA. This CDR3 has 13 amino acids. V was pared by 7 bases and J by 9 bases, with 19 bases between.

Material: NKG2D-low CD8+ T cells sorted from blood. V gene TRBV29-1 combines with J gene TRBJ2-1, with D maybe TRBD1 (6 bases). This clonotype was sampled from a human donor with alopecia areata. The CDR3 region has the DNA TGCAGCGCCGTTGGGGGCGAAGGTGGTGAGCAGTTCTTC. Protein: CSAVGGEGGEQFF.